What follows are 11 T cell receptor beta chains derived from one specimen sequenced in a study of CD8 T cells in Susac syndrome. With random hexamers, roughly 0.45 to 1 ug RNA was reverse transcribed. TCRdb reprocessed the immunoSEQ multiplex PCR reads with MiXCR, giving one entry per CDR3 protein. The data contain approximately 230,000 distinct CDR3 sequences, just under 95% of them singletons. Sequenced material: CD4+ T cells from PBMCs. The receptor set was obtained from a human donor with multiple sclerosis.

The chain uses TRBV23-1 and TRBJ2-7, with D uncertain. TRBV23-1 counts as an open reading frame of uncertain function. Trimming left V 6 bases short and J 2 bases short, with 11 bases between. This CDR3 comprises 13 residues. The CDR3 DNA reads as TGCGCCAGCAGCAACCCCCCCGCCTACGAGCAGTACGTC. Translating gives CASSNPPAYEQYV.

The chain carries TRBV29-1 and TRBJ1-4; 7 bases match TRBD1. The CDR3 has 13 residues. Germline CDR1 reads SQVTM; CDR2 reads ANQGSEA. V gave up 4 bases and J gave up 7 bases; unmatched junction bases: 6. The CDR3 DNA sequence: TGCAGCGTTGTAAAGGGGGCAAGTGAAAAACTGTTTTTT. Protein sequence: CSVVKGASEKLFF.

V is TRBV24-1 and J is TRBJ2-2; TRBD2 agrees at 7 bases. Looked up from germline, CDR1 is KGHDR and CDR2 is SFDVKD. The V segment lost 4 bases and the J segment 0 bases; nucleotides outside the gene matches: 4. The CDR3 sequence is 16 residues long. CDR3 sequence (DNA): TGTGCCACCAGTGACCCTAGCGGTTCGAACACCGGGGAGCTGTTTTTT. It encodes CATSDPSGSNTGELFF.

The gene calls are TRBV20-1 and TRBJ2-7; the D call may be TRBD1 or TRBD2 (5 bases each). CDR1 is DFQATT and CDR2 is SNEGSKA in the germline V gene (reference sequence). Trimming removed 6 bases from V and 6 bases from J, with 18 bases in between. The CDR3 totals 13 residues. CDR3 region: CSAPPAGTFEQYF. CDR3 bases: TGCAGTGCCCCCCCGGCAGGGACCTTCGAGCAGTACTTC.

The table lists this clonotype with a count of one. This chain joins TRBV5-1 and TRBJ2-4, with D possibly matching TRBD1 (5 bases). This CDR3 has 16 residues. Germline loops: CDR1 SGHRS, CDR2 YFSETQ. With 4 bases removed from V and 0 bases from J, the gap between germline ends came to 14 bases. The CDR3 DNA reads as TGCGCCAGCAGCCCACAGGTTTTACTAGCCAAAAACATTCAGTACTTC. It specifies CASSPQVLLAKNIQYF.

The chain recombines TRBV30 with TRBJ1-3; D gene uncertain. The CDR3 length is 14 residues. The V end was cut by 1 base, the J end by 0 bases, with 7 bases between. Germline loops: CDR1 GTSNPN, CDR2 SVGIG (reference sequence). The CDR3 region is CAWSGALSGNTIYF. The CDR3 DNA reads TGTGCCTGGAGTGGGGCCCTCTCTGGAAACACCATATATTTT.

This clonotype was recorded once. This sequence joins TRBV14 and TRBJ2-5; D is undetermined. Germline-derived CDR1 and CDR2 are SGHDN and FVKESK. Between the trimmed V and J ends, which lost 0 bases and 2 bases, there was a span of 7 bases. The CDR3 spans 14 residues. The CDR3 reads CASSQDGGQETQYF. The CDR3 DNA is TGTGCCAGCAGCCAAGATGGTGGACAAGAGACCCAGTACTTC.

This clonotype was counted a single time. V usage is TRBV9 and J usage is TRBJ1-6, with D possibly TRBD1 on 5 matching bases. The germline CDR1 and CDR2 sequences are SGDLS and YYNGEE. Trimming stripped 4 bases from V and 7 bases from J, with 15 bases between. The CDR3 is made up of 15 amino acids. The DNA of the CDR3 is TGTGCCAGCAGCCCGATCGGGAAGGGGAATTCACCCCTCCACTTT. Its protein is CASSPIGKGNSPLHF.

The chain joins TRBV5-6 to TRBJ2-3, with unresolved D. Trimming shortened V by 0 bases and J by 5 bases, and 7 bases separated the two germline ends. The V gene's germline CDR1 is SGHDT and CDR2 YYEEEE. The CDR3 loop spans 13 amino acids. The CDR3 DNA reads as TGTGCCAGCAGCTTGGGCCGACGAGATACGCAGTATTTT. This encodes CASSLGRRDTQYF.

The genes are TRBV6-1 and TRBJ1-1; D gene ambiguous. The germline gives CDR1 MNHNS, CDR2 SASEGT. This CDR3 contains 15 residues. The ends were cut back, 1 base at V and 4 bases at J, with 13 bases in the middle. The CDR3: CASSEGLGSGTEAFF. The CDR3 nucleotides are TGTGCCAGCAGTGAAGGTCTGGGCTCGGGCACTGAAGCTTTCTTT.

The V call is TRBV3-1, the J call TRBJ2-7; the D is unclear. Germline CDR1 reads LGHDT; CDR2 reads YNNKEL (reference sequence). V gave up 0 bases and J gave up 0 bases, with 9 bases separating them. CDR3 size: 15 residues. The chain's CDR3 is CASSQDLPSSYEQYV. CDR3 nucleotides: TGTGCCAGCAGCCAAGACCTCCCTAGCTCCTACGAGCAGTACGTC.